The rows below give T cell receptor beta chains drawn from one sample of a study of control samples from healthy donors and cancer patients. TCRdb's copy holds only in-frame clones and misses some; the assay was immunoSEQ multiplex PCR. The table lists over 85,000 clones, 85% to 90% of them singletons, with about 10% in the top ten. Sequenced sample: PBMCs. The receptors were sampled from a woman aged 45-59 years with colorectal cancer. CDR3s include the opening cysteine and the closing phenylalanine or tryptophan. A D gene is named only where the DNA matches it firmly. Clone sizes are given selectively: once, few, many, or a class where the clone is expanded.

CDR3 protein: CASSYMSGGSDTQYF
CDR3 DNA: TGTGCCAGCAGTTACATGAGCGGGGGGTCGGATACGCAGTATTTT
V gene: TRBV6-6
clone size: -
J gene: TRBJ2-3
D gene: TRBD2

CDR3 protein: CASSLIEGQGIQPQHF
CDR3 DNA: TGTGCCAGTAGCCTCATTGAGGGCCAGGGAATTCAGCCCCAGCATTTT
V gene: TRBV19
clone size: -
J gene: TRBJ1-5
D gene: -

CDR3 protein: CASSAPGGNTEAFF
CDR3 DNA: TGCGCCAGCAGTGCCCCGGGGGGGAACACTGAAGCTTTCTTT
V gene: TRBV10-2
clone size: few
J gene: TRBJ1-1
D gene: -

CDR3 protein: CASSLTSGGVEPSWDTQYF
CDR3 DNA: TGTGCCAGCAGTTTAACTAGCGGGGGGGTGGAACCATCTTGGGATACGCAGTATTTT
V gene: TRBV6-2/TRBV6-3
clone size: -
J gene: TRBJ2-3
D gene: TRBD2

CDR3 protein: CAWSIGAGNTIYF
CDR3 DNA: TGTGCCTGGAGTATCGGGGCTGGAAACACCATATATTTT
V gene: TRBV30
clone size: -
J gene: TRBJ1-3
D gene: -

CDR3 protein: CAISEKDRGGTEAFF
CDR3 DNA: TGTGCCATCAGTGAAAAGGACAGGGGAGGCACTGAAGCTTTCTTT
V gene: TRBV10-3
clone size: -
J gene: TRBJ1-1
D gene: TRBD1

CDR3 protein: CASSLGFDYGYTF
CDR3 DNA: TGTGCCAGCAGTTTAGGATTTGACTATGGCTACACCTTC
V gene: TRBV12-3/TRBV12-4
clone size: -
J gene: TRBJ1-2
D gene: -

CDR3 protein: CASSFQTGENTGELFF
CDR3 DNA: TGTGCCAGCAGCTTTCAAACAGGGGAAAACACCGGGGAGCTGTTTTTT
V gene: TRBV2
clone size: -
J gene: TRBJ2-2
D gene: TRBD1

CDR3 protein: CASSQEVAVNTEAFF
CDR3 DNA: TGTGCCAGCAGCCAAGAAGTGGCAGTGAACACTGAAGCTTTCTTT
V gene: TRBV3-1/TRBV3-2
clone size: -
J gene: TRBJ1-1
D gene: -

CDR3 protein: CASRADRSSGNTIYF
CDR3 DNA: TGTGCCAGCAGGGCGGACAGGAGCTCTGGAAACACCATATATTTT
V gene: TRBV6-5
clone size: -
J gene: TRBJ1-3
D gene: TRBD1

CDR3 protein: CASSLGGVNTEAFF
CDR3 DNA: TGTGCCAGCAGCTTAGGGGGGGTGAACACTGAAGCTTTCTTT
V gene: TRBV7-8
clone size: -
J gene: TRBJ1-1
D gene: -

CDR3 protein: CASSEGGPIADTQYF
CDR3 DNA: TGTGCCAGCAGTGAGGGGGGGCCTATCGCAGATACGCAGTATTTT
V gene: TRBV6-1
clone size: -
J gene: TRBJ2-3
D gene: -

CDR3 protein: CASREGGSQGKLFF
CDR3 DNA: TGTGCCAGCAGAGAAGGGGGCTCTCAGGGGAAACTGTTTTTT
V gene: TRBV6-1
clone size: -
J gene: TRBJ1-4
D gene: TRBD1

CDR3 protein: CASSFYSDTGELFF
CDR3 DNA: TGTGCCAGCAGTTTCTACTCGGACACCGGGGAGCTGTTTTTT
V gene: TRBV28
clone size: -
J gene: TRBJ2-2
D gene: -

CDR3 protein: CASSYAQGVEGNTIYF
CDR3 DNA: TGTGCCAGCAGTTACGCTCAGGGGGTAGAAGGAAACACCATATATTTT
V gene: TRBV6-5
clone size: -
J gene: TRBJ1-3
D gene: TRBD1